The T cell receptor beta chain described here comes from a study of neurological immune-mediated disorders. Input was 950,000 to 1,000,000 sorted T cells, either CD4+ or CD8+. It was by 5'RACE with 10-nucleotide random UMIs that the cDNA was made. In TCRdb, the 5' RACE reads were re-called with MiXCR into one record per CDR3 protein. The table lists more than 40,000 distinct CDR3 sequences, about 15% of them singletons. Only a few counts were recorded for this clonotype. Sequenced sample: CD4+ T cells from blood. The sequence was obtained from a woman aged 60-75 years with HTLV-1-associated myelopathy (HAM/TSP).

CDR3 DNA sequence: TGTGCCAGCAGCCTAGGAGGGTGGCAAGAGACCCAGTACTTC. Translating it yields CASSLGGWQETQYF. The rearrangement uses TRBV4-2 and TRBJ2-5; TRBD2 might be the D (6 bases). This CDR3 spans 14 amino acids. The germline V gene encodes CDR1 LGHNA and CDR2 YNFKEQ. V was pared by 4 bases and J by 2 bases, with 11 bases between.